This T cell receptor (beta chain) was sequenced during a study of blood T cell repertoires in COVID-19. This table comes from immunoSEQ multiplex PCR, and its TCRdb copy is limited to in-frame clones, with some not included. The repertoire holds about 190,000 clones, with about 88% as singletons. The CDR3 has 15 residues. V dropped 6 bases and J dropped 0 bases, with 15 bases sitting between them. Germline V gene data show CDR1 as MNHEY and CDR2 as SVGAGI. Source material: peripheral blood. The J gene is TRBJ2-7, the V gene TRBV6-5; tentatively, D is TRBD1 (5 bases). This TCR was recovered from a woman over 75 with acute or convalescent COVID-19. The CDR3 DNA is TGTGCCAGCAGCTACGGTAGGGGCGCCTCCTACGAGCAGTACTTC. Amino acids: CASSYGRGASYEQYF.